Listed below are T cell receptor beta chains from one sample, sequenced in a study of OX40 agonist ivuxolimab in advanced cancers. Sequencing used immunoSEQ multiplex PCR; TCRdb keeps in-frame clones, though not all of them. The table includes 70,000 or so clones, almost 90% detected once. The material was CD4+ or CD8+ T cells sorted from blood, obtained in a trial of the OX40 agonist ivuxolimab. These receptors were taken from an adult with an advanced solid tumor such as melanoma, head and neck, liver or kidney cancer. CDR3s include the opening cysteine and the closing phenylalanine or tryptophan. The order of the fields is clone size, V gene, J gene, CDR3 length, D gene, CDR3 protein, CDR3 DNA. The D gene is left open where the match is weak. Expanded clones get a size class; other rows say once, few or many, or leave the size out.

clone_size: -; v_call: TRBV18; j_call: TRBJ2-1; cdr3_length: 15; d_call: TRBD1; cdr3_aa: CASSTGTGVFNEQFF; cdr3_nt: TGTGCCAGCTCAACCGGGACAGGGGTTTTTAATGAGCAGTTCTTC
clone_size: -; v_call: TRBV11-3; j_call: TRBJ2-1; cdr3_length: 17; d_call: -; cdr3_aa: CASSLARGYSSYNEQFF; cdr3_nt: TGTGCCAGCAGCTTAGCCCGCGGCTATAGCTCCTACAATGAGCAGTTCTTC
clone_size: -; v_call: TRBV30; j_call: TRBJ1-6; cdr3_length: 15; d_call: TRBD1; cdr3_aa: CACLPGQGFDSPLHF; cdr3_nt: TGTGCCTGCTTACCGGGACAGGGGTTTGATTCACCCCTCCACTTT
clone_size: -; v_call: TRBV4-3; j_call: TRBJ1-5; cdr3_length: 15; d_call: -; cdr3_aa: CASSQDTGGGQPQHF; cdr3_nt: TGCGCCAGCAGCCAAGATACGGGGGGGGGTCAGCCCCAGCATTTT
clone_size: -; v_call: TRBV19; j_call: TRBJ1-2; cdr3_length: 14; d_call: TRBD1; cdr3_aa: CASSIGQVGYGYTF; cdr3_nt: TGTGCCAGTAGTATCGGACAGGTCGGGTATGGCTACACCTTC
clone_size: -; v_call: TRBV7-8; j_call: TRBJ2-1; cdr3_length: 16; d_call: -; cdr3_aa: CASSRGTPGLNNEQFF; cdr3_nt: TGTGCCAGCAGCCGGGGGACGCCGGGACTTAACAATGAGCAGTTCTTC
clone_size: -; v_call: TRBV28; j_call: TRBJ2-5; cdr3_length: 14; d_call: TRBD2; cdr3_aa: CASSRGGRGETQYF; cdr3_nt: TGTGCCAGCAGCCGAGGCGGGAGAGGAGAGACCCAGTACTTC
clone_size: -; v_call: TRBV29-1; j_call: TRBJ1-1; cdr3_length: 10; d_call: -; cdr3_aa: CSALDTEAFF; cdr3_nt: TGCAGCGCCCTGGACACTGAAGCTTTCTTT
clone_size: -; v_call: TRBV10-3; j_call: TRBJ2-1; cdr3_length: 15; d_call: -; cdr3_aa: CAISEGSGPYNEQFF; cdr3_nt: TGTGCCATCAGTGAGGGGTCAGGGCCCTACAATGAGCAGTTCTTC
clone_size: -; v_call: TRBV7-9; j_call: TRBJ2-6; cdr3_length: 14; d_call: -; cdr3_aa: CASSQAAGANVLTF; cdr3_nt: TGTGCCAGCAGCCAGGCAGCCGGGGCCAACGTCCTGACTTTC
clone_size: -; v_call: TRBV5-1; j_call: TRBJ1-1; cdr3_length: 15; d_call: TRBD1; cdr3_aa: CASSEGGQGFTEAFF; cdr3_nt: TGCGCCAGCAGCGAGGGGGGACAGGGCTTCACTGAAGCTTTCTTT
clone_size: once; v_call: TRBV11-2; j_call: TRBJ2-1; cdr3_length: 14; d_call: TRBD2; cdr3_aa: CASSAPREGHEQFF; cdr3_nt: TGTGCCAGCAGCGCCCCTCGGGAGGGTCATGAGCAGTTCTTC
clone_size: -; v_call: TRBV7-9; j_call: TRBJ2-4; cdr3_length: 16; d_call: -; cdr3_aa: CASSLGMGKGKNIQYF; cdr3_nt: TGTGCCAGCAGCTTAGGCATGGGGAAGGGCAAAAACATTCAGTACTTC
clone_size: -; v_call: TRBV4-1; j_call: TRBJ2-3; cdr3_length: 14; d_call: -; cdr3_aa: CASSQTDSTDTQYF; cdr3_nt: TGCGCCAGCAGCCAAACAGATTCCACAGATACGCAGTATTTT
clone_size: -; v_call: TRBV5-5; j_call: TRBJ2-7; cdr3_length: 13; d_call: -; cdr3_aa: CASSRTVSNEQYF; cdr3_nt: TGTGCCAGCAGCCGGACGGTCTCTAACGAGCAGTACTTC
clone_size: -; v_call: TRBV15; j_call: TRBJ1-5; cdr3_length: 16; d_call: TRBD1; cdr3_aa: CATSRDLGQGTQPQHF; cdr3_nt: TGTGCCACCAGCAGAGACCTGGGACAGGGAACTCAGCCCCAGCATTTT
clone_size: -; v_call: TRBV19; j_call: TRBJ2-3; cdr3_length: 16; d_call: TRBD1; cdr3_aa: CASSISTGGGSDTQYF; cdr3_nt: TGTGCCAGTAGTATCTCGACAGGGGGCGGGTCAGATACGCAGTATTTT
clone_size: -; v_call: TRBV7-7; j_call: TRBJ2-5; cdr3_length: 15; d_call: TRBD2; cdr3_aa: CASSSSGRAGETQYF; cdr3_nt: TGTGCTAGCAGCTCTAGCGGGAGGGCCGGGGAGACCCAGTACTTC
clone_size: -; v_call: TRBV7-3; j_call: TRBJ2-2; cdr3_length: 14; d_call: -; cdr3_aa: CASSLYSNTGELFF; cdr3_nt: TGTGCCAGCAGCTTATACAGTAACACCGGGGAGCTGTTTTTT
clone_size: -; v_call: TRBV7-2; j_call: TRBJ2-7; cdr3_length: 17; d_call: TRBD2; cdr3_aa: CASSLGVPSGGQSEQYF; cdr3_nt: TGTGCCAGCAGCTTGGGGGTCCCCAGCGGGGGCCAGAGCGAGCAGTACTTC
clone_size: -; v_call: TRBV7-2; j_call: TRBJ1-4; cdr3_length: 16; d_call: -; cdr3_aa: CASSLGSGSTNEKLFF; cdr3_nt: TGTGCCAGCAGCTTAGGGTCAGGGTCAACTAATGAAAAACTGTTTTTT
clone_size: -; v_call: TRBV2; j_call: TRBJ2-6; cdr3_length: 17; d_call: -; cdr3_aa: CASSEKLTSSGANVLTF; cdr3_nt: TGTGCCAGCAGTGAAAAGTTGACCAGCTCTGGGGCCAACGTCCTGACTTTC
clone_size: -; v_call: TRBV27; j_call: TRBJ2-1; cdr3_length: 15; d_call: TRBD1; cdr3_aa: CASSSAGTGNNEQFF; cdr3_nt: TGTGCCAGCAGTTCCGCCGGGACAGGGAACAATGAGCAGTTCTTC
clone_size: once; v_call: TRBV5-4; j_call: TRBJ2-3; cdr3_length: 13; d_call: -; cdr3_aa: CASSIDRTDTQYF; cdr3_nt: TGTGCCAGCAGCATCGACCGCACAGATACGCAGTATTTT
clone_size: -; v_call: TRBV2; j_call: TRBJ1-5; cdr3_length: 17; d_call: TRBD1; cdr3_aa: CASSEDRGIIGNQPQHF; cdr3_nt: TGTGCCAGCAGTGAAGACAGGGGGATTATCGGCAATCAGCCCCAGCATTTT
clone_size: -; v_call: TRBV28; j_call: TRBJ2-7; cdr3_length: 13; d_call: -; cdr3_aa: CASRGAPDYEQYF; cdr3_nt: TGTGCCAGCAGGGGGGCCCCCGACTACGAGCAGTACTTC
clone_size: once; v_call: TRBV11-2; j_call: TRBJ2-7; cdr3_length: 18; d_call: TRBD2; cdr3_aa: CASSLDRSWTSGAGEQYF; cdr3_nt: TGTGCCAGCAGCTTAGATCGATCATGGACTAGCGGGGCGGGCGAGCAGTACTTC
clone_size: -; v_call: TRBV2; j_call: TRBJ2-2; cdr3_length: 13; d_call: -; cdr3_aa: CASSPSFAGELFF; cdr3_nt: TGTGCCAGCAGTCCGTCTTTCGCCGGGGAGCTGTTTTTT
clone_size: -; v_call: TRBV7-9; j_call: TRBJ2-7; cdr3_length: 17; d_call: TRBD2; cdr3_aa: CASSLMPGLAGTYEQYF; cdr3_nt: TGTGCCAGCAGCCTTATGCCTGGACTAGCTGGGACGTACGAGCAGTACTTC
clone_size: -; v_call: TRBV7-2; j_call: TRBJ2-1; cdr3_length: 14; d_call: -; cdr3_aa: CASSLDPGRNEQFF; cdr3_nt: TGTGCCAGCAGCTTAGACCCGGGTAGGAATGAGCAGTTCTTC
clone_size: -; v_call: TRBV11-3; j_call: TRBJ2-5; cdr3_length: 15; d_call: -; cdr3_aa: CASSFGQGSGETQYF; cdr3_nt: TGTGCCAGCAGCTTTGGCCAGGGTTCCGGAGAGACCCAGTACTTC
clone_size: once; v_call: TRBV4-1; j_call: TRBJ2-3; cdr3_length: 18; d_call: TRBD2; cdr3_aa: CASSHLVIAGPYTDTQYF; cdr3_nt: TGCGCCAGCAGCCACCTGGTAATAGCGGGACCTTACACAGATACGCAGTATTTT
clone_size: -; v_call: TRBV11-3; j_call: TRBJ2-7; cdr3_length: 12; d_call: -; cdr3_aa: CASSRGPYEQYF; cdr3_nt: TGTGCCAGCAGCCGAGGACCCTACGAGCAGTACTTC
clone_size: -; v_call: TRBV7-9; j_call: TRBJ2-1; cdr3_length: 18; d_call: TRBD2; cdr3_aa: CASSDPLGGTSGINEQFF; cdr3_nt: TGTGCCAGCAGCGATCCCCTGGGCGGGACTAGCGGGATCAATGAGCAGTTCTTC
clone_size: -; v_call: TRBV6-5; j_call: TRBJ2-7; cdr3_length: 12; d_call: -; cdr3_aa: CASRTMGRTWYF; cdr3_nt: TGTGCCAGCAGAACTATGGGACGTACGTGGTACTTC
clone_size: -; v_call: TRBV7-2; j_call: TRBJ1-2; cdr3_length: 15; d_call: -; cdr3_aa: CASSPGILSPYGYTF; cdr3_nt: TGTGCCAGCAGCCCGGGAATCCTCTCCCCCTATGGCTACACCTTC
clone_size: -; v_call: TRBV7-2; j_call: TRBJ1-1; cdr3_length: 13; d_call: TRBD1; cdr3_aa: CASSFVRDSEAFF; cdr3_nt: TGTGCCAGCAGCTTCGTCCGGGACAGCGAAGCTTTCTTT